This record covers a single TCR beta chain. The data originate from a study of blood T cells in healthy people across ages. The CDR3 spans 16 residues. Trimming stripped 5 bases from V and 4 bases from J, with 24 bases between. The germline gives CDR1 DFQATT, CDR2 SNEGSKA (reference sequence). Using a J-beta primer mix together with a sample-barcoded 5' primer, a second PCR was run for roughly 7 to 12 cycles. TCRdb analysed the 5' RACE reads with MiXCR anew, one entry per CDR3 protein. The sample lists about 630,000 distinct CDR3 sequences, 20% to 25% occurring once. This chain links TRBV20-1 with TRBJ2-7; D call uncertain. The clonotype originates from a man aged 65 to 79 in good health. Sequencing was performed on blood. CDR3 in amino acids: CSAPNPLTGFGYEQYF. CDR3 in DNA: TGCAGTGCTCCAAATCCTCTTACCGGATTCGGATACGAGCAGTACTTC.